This entry lists 21 T cell receptor beta chains sequenced from one sample in a study of beta chain features in type 1 diabetes (dated by TCRdb to between 2017 and 2018). Overall study results and their limits: A moderate but significant shortening of TCRB CDR3 length was observed in type 1 diabetes patients in all four CD4+ subsets.

The library was obtained by the immunoSEQ multiplex PCR assay. The entire amount of isolated RNA was reverse transcribed using the High Capacity cDNA Reverse Transcription Kit, so the sequenced TCRB transcripts were expressed ones. TCRdb re-hosts the immuneACCESS table, in-frame sequences only. Its copies lack some clones; in the studies checked, an unresolved V gene accounts for under half of them, and the cause for the rest is not known. Present in this sample are 310,000 or so clones, 14% to 15% of which were seen just once. The ten largest clones capture 0.015% to 0.017% of the sample. Their specific antigens are unknown. Sequenced input: naive CD4+ T cells from blood. The sample's cell subset or site, from its label and the paper: true naive CD4+ T cells. Receptors originate from a man in his late teens or twenties with type 1 diabetes.

The rearrangement uses TRBV6-1 and TRBJ2-3; D not resolved. The CDR3 consists of 14 residues. Per the germline V gene, CDR1 is MNHNS and CDR2 is SASEGT. V was cut by 2 bases and J by 5 bases, with 11 bases left in between. The CDR3 loop is CASSENRSGDTQYF. The CDR3 DNA reads TGTGCCAGCAGTGAAAACCGCTCGGGAGATACGCAGTATTTT.

This clone was observed a handful of times. The chain has TRBV5-1 and TRBJ2-7, with TRBD1 identical over 7 bases. The germline V gene encodes CDR1 SGHRS and CDR2 YFSETQ. Losses at the gene ends were 4 bases for V and 2 bases for J; bases not matched to a gene: 6. This CDR3 is 14 amino acids long. The CDR3 DNA reads TGCGCCAGCAGCGAGACAGGGAAGGCCTACGAGCAGTACTTC. Translation: CASSETGKAYEQYF. The full variable domain, with the rest looked up from reference TRBV5-1 and TRBJ2-7, is KAGVTQTPRYLIKTRGQQVTLSCSPISGHRSVSWYQQTPGQGLQFLFEYFSETQRNKGNFPGRFSGRQFSNSRSEMNVSTLELGDSALYLCASSETGKAYEQYFGPGTRLTVT.

This sequence joins TRBV7-9 and TRBJ2-5; 9 bases align to TRBD2. Trimming took 5 bases from V and 5 from J; bases not matched to a gene: 12. Germline-derived CDR1 and CDR2 are SEHNR and FQNEAQ (reference sequence). The CDR3 loop spans 16 amino acids. The CDR3 bases are TGTGCCAGCAGCCGCGCGGGGGGGACTGGGAGTGAGACCCAGTACTTC. It encodes CASSRAGGTGSETQYF.

The rearrangement joins TRBV11-2 to TRBJ2-1, with 8 bases matching TRBD1. Germline CDR1 and CDR2: SGHAT and FQNNGV. The CDR3 has 14 residues. V lost 0 bases, J lost 6 bases, and 1 base stayed unmatched. The CDR3 sequence is CASSLDRGLNEQFF. The CDR3 nucleotides are TGTGCCAGCAGCTTAGACAGGGGGCTCAATGAGCAGTTCTTC.

This clone was picked up a small number of times. V is TRBV18 and J is TRBJ1-6, with 8 bases aligning to TRBD1. The CDR3 is made up of 17 amino acids. CDR1 KGHSH and CDR2 LQKENI come from the germline V gene. V lost 3 bases and J lost 0; bases outside the gene matches: 4. The CDR3, as DNA: TGTGCCAGCTCACCGGACAGGGCGAGCTCCTATAATTCACCCCTCCACTTT. This encodes CASSPDRASSYNSPLHF.

V usage is TRBV6-6 and J usage is TRBJ1-1; TRBD1 might be the D (6 bases). Germline lookup yields CDR1 MNHNY and CDR2 SVGAGI (reference sequence). The ends were cut back, 4 bases at V and 11 bases at J, with 11 bases in the middle. The length of the CDR3 is 11 residues. DNA for the CDR3: TGTGCCAGCAGTTCCCAGGGGATGGCTTTCTTT. Amino acid sequence: CASSSQGMAFF.

This chain joins TRBV5-1 and TRBJ1-2; 8 bases map to TRBD1. V was clipped by 9 bases and J by 3 bases; unmatched bases: 4. The germline gives CDR1 SGHRS, CDR2 YFSETQ. The CDR3 covers 12 residues. The CDR3 spells CAILTGDYGYTF. In nucleotides, the CDR3 is TGCGCCATCTTGACAGGGGACTATGGCTACACCTTC.

This clone was seen only a few times. This chain links TRBV5-1 with TRBJ2-1; the D gene is possibly TRBD1 (6 bases). The V and J ends lost 3 bases and 4 bases respectively, with 17 bases between them. CDR1 and CDR2 (germline): SGHRS, YFSETQ. CDR3 length: 16 residues. In DNA, the CDR3 is TGCGCCAGCAGCTCTACTTTCCGGCAGGGGTACAATGAGCAGTTCTTC. The encoded protein is CASSSTFRQGYNEQFF.

As DNA, the CDR3 is TGTGCCAGCAGGAGGACTAGCGGGCCCGCGAACACCGGGGAGCTGTTTTTT. Its protein is CASRRTSGPANTGELFF. The J gene is TRBJ2-2, the V gene TRBV5-4, with 11 bases fitting TRBD2. Germline CDR1 reads SGHNT; CDR2 reads YYREEE (reference sequence). J gave up 0 bases and V 5 bases, and 6 bases lay outside the gene matches. CDR3 size: 17 residues.

In its sample, this clone was seen many times. The J gene is TRBJ2-4, the V gene TRBV11-2; D perhaps matches TRBD1 (5 bases). Trimming took 6 bases from V and 9 from J, leaving 12 bases between them. This CDR3 contains 12 residues. Per germline, CDR1 SGHAT and CDR2 FQNNGV. The CDR3 nucleotides are TGTGCCAGCAGTCGCCAGGGCGTCATTCAGTACTTC. Amino acid sequence: CASSRQGVIQYF.

The chain has TRBV29-1 and TRBJ2-7; TRBD1 matches at 7 bases. Germline CDR1 SQVTM, CDR2 ANQGSEA. The CDR3 length is 14 residues. The ends lost 6 bases at V and 5 bases at J; junction bases unmatched: 13. The chain's CDR3 is CSVVPMYRGHEQYF. As DNA, the CDR3 is TGCAGCGTAGTGCCTATGTACAGGGGCCACGAGCAGTACTTC.

This clone was observed a handful of times. At the DNA level, this CDR3 is encoded by other sequences in the same sample as well. The chain is built from TRBV28 and TRBJ2-7, with D maybe TRBD2 (6 bases). Trimming took 2 bases from V and 3 from J, leaving 11 bases between them. CDR1 and CDR2 from the germline V gene are MDHEN and SYDVKM. CDR3 length equals 14 residues. CDR3 DNA sequence: TGTGCCAGCAGTTTACCAACGGGGGTCTACGAGCAGTACTTC. Translated, it gives CASSLPTGVYEQYF.

The chain recombines TRBV7-9 with TRBJ2-3; 7 bases are shared with TRBD2. CDR1 SEHNR and CDR2 FQNEAQ come from the germline V gene (reference sequence). CDR3 length: 15 residues. After removal of 5 bases from V and 2 bases from J, the junction contained 7 bases not matched to a gene. The CDR3, as DNA: TGTGCCAGCAGCCCGGGGGACTATTCCACAGATACGCAGTATTTT. Its translation is CASSPGDYSTDTQYF. Combining the CDR3 with reference TRBV7-9 and TRBJ2-3 gives the whole variable domain DTGVSQNPRHKITKRGQNVTFRCDPISEHNRLYWYRQTLGQGPEFLTYFQNEAQLEKSRLLSDRFSAERPKGSFSTLEIQRTEQGDSAMYLCASSPGDYSTDTQYFGPGTRLTVL.

This clone was seen more than once but under ten times. This chain connects TRBV9 to TRBJ2-7, with 9 bases that match TRBD2. Trimming took 3 bases from V and 0 from J; bases not matched to a gene: 4. The CDR3 loop spans 15 amino acids. From germline, CDR1 is SGDLS and CDR2 YYNGEE. The CDR3 DNA is TGTGCCAGCAGCGCCGGGACTAGCCACTCCTACGAGCAGTACTTC. It codes for CASSAGTSHSYEQYF.

This clone was counted only a few times. This sequence joins TRBV14 and TRBJ1-1, with no clear D. The CDR3 contains 14 residues. V lost 1 base and J 5 bases, leaving 11 bases between the germline ends. Germline V gives CDR1 SGHDN, CDR2 FVKESK. The CDR3 loop reads CASSQVARWTEAFF. As DNA, the CDR3 is TGTGCCAGCAGCCAAGTAGCGCGGTGGACTGAAGCTTTCTTT.

This clone has more than one count but fewer than ten. The genes are TRBV13 and TRBJ2-3, with TRBD2 as a possible D gene (7 bases). CDR3 length: 17 amino acids. Trimming cost V 4 bases and J 2 bases, with 19 bases left between them. CDR1 and CDR2 from the germline V gene are PRHDT and FYEKMQ (reference sequence). This CDR3 reads CASSSQGFGGNTDTQYF. The CDR3 DNA sequence: TGTGCCAGCAGCTCACAGGGATTCGGGGGGAACACAGATACGCAGTATTTT.

CDR3 DNA sequence: TGTGCCAGCAGTTGGGGAGTAGCGGGAGCCGATACGCAGTATTTT. Translated, it gives CASSWGVAGADTQYF. The chain has TRBV27 and TRBJ2-3, with 9 bases that match TRBD2. Germline V gene lookup returns CDR1 MNHEY and CDR2 SMNVEV (reference sequence). Trimming cost V 4 bases and J 6 bases; bases outside gene matches: 8. The CDR3 has 15 residues.

This clone came up a few times. V usage is TRBV29-1 and J usage is TRBJ1-2; D might be TRBD1 (6 bases). Germline CDR1 is SQVTM and CDR2 is ANQGSEA. This CDR3 spans 12 amino acids. V was pared by 4 bases and J by 2 bases, with 8 bases between. The CDR3 reads CSVARGNYGYTF. CDR3 in DNA: TGCAGCGTTGCTAGGGGGAACTATGGCTACACCTTC.

This clone was found a few times. The gene calls are TRBV5-1 and TRBJ2-7, with D possibly being TRBD1 (6 bases). Trimming took off 3 bases at V and 0 bases at J, with 16 bases between the two ends. The germline V gene encodes CDR1 SGHRS and CDR2 YFSETQ. The CDR3 sequence is 16 residues long. The CDR3 loop reads CASSSWVQGTSYEQYF. For the CDR3, the DNA is TGCGCCAGCAGCTCATGGGTACAGGGAACCTCCTACGAGCAGTACTTC.

The CDR3 spells CASSFAQGEAFF. DNA for the CDR3: TGTGCCAGCAGCTTTGCCCAGGGTGAAGCTTTCTTT. The chain couples TRBV7-9 to TRBJ1-1, with a weak D call TRBD1 (5 bases). The length of the CDR3 is 12 residues. Germline lookup yields CDR1 SEHNR and CDR2 FQNEAQ (reference sequence). V lost 3 bases to trimming and J lost 7 bases, with 9 bases between them.

The chain combines TRBV7-2 with TRBJ2-7, with 11 nucleotides matching TRBD2. Germline V gene lookup returns CDR1 SGHTA and CDR2 FQGNSA. The CDR3 has 15 residues. Trimming removed 1 base from V and 3 bases from J; junction bases left unmatched: 2. The CDR3 DNA sequence: TGTGCCAGCAGCTTAGTAACTAGCGGGGGCTACGAGCAGTACTTC. It is translated as CASSLVTSGGYEQYF.